The sequence of this T cell receptor (beta chain) was determined in a study of naive and memory T cell subsets. Overall study results and limits: The RNA method is potentially sensitive to activation and differentiation changes.

The SP2 primer and nested alpha and beta constant region primers amplified ligated cDNA in four rounds. For blood and skin samples, reverse transcription used TCR alpha and beta constant primers. TCRdb fed the 5' RACE reads into MiXCR, producing one record per CDR3 protein. The sample lists about 62,000 distinct CDR3 sequences, approximately 8% occurring once. There are a few counts of this clonotype. The antigen is undetermined. V was pared by 4 bases and J by 0 bases, with 4 bases of the junction left unmatched. CDR3 length: 15 amino acids. The germline V gene has CDR1 MNHNS and CDR2 SASEGT. The library had UMIs added by 3' ligation of an oligonucleotide to TCR cDNA. RNA was extracted from roughly 2.6 ml of whole blood of healthy adults.

The chain is built from TRBV6-1 and TRBJ2-3; 7 bases line up with TRBD2. This TCR came from a female donor in good health. CDR3 amino acids: CASSASSGSTDTQYF. The CDR3 DNA follows: TGTGCCAGCAGTGCATCTAGCGGTAGCACAGATACGCAGTATTTT.